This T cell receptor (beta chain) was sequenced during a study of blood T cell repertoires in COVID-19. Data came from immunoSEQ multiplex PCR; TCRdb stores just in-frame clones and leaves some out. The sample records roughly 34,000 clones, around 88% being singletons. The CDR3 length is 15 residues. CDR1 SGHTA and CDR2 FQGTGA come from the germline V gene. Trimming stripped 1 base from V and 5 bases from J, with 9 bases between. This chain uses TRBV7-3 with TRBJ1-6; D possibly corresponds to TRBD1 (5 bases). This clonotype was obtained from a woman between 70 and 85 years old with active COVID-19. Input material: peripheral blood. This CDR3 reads CASSLIGANNSPLHF. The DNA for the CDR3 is TGTGCCAGCAGCTTAATAGGGGCTAATAATTCACCCCTCCACTTT.